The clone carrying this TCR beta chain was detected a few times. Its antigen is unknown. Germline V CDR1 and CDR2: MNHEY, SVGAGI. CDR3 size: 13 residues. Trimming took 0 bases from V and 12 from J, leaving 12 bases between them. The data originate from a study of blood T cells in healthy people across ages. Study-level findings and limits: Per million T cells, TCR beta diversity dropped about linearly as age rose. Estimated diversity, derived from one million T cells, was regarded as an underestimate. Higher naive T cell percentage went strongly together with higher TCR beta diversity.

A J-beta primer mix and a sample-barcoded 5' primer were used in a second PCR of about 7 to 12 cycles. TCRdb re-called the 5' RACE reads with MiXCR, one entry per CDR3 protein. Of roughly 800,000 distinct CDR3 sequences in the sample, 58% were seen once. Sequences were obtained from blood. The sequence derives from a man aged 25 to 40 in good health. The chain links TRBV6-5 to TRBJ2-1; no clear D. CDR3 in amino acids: CASSYSKLKGQFF. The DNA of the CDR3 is TGTGCCAGCAGTTACTCGAAGCTGAAGGGGCAGTTCTTC.